This T cell receptor (beta chain) emerged from a study of OX40 agonist ivuxolimab in advanced cancers. Study-level information: Earlier treatment with anti-PD-1, anti-PD-L1 or anti-CTLA-4 was permitted, and under 50% had received some. Partial responses were seen in three patients, one with hepatocellular carcinoma and two with cutaneous melanoma. Overall study findings and caveats: Antigen specificity was not determined for the expanded peripheral T cells.

On this clone itself: Its antigen is still unknown.

Data came from immunoSEQ multiplex PCR; TCRdb stores just in-frame clones and leaves some out. The table has about 40,000 clones, roughly four fifths seen once. This CDR3 is built from 14 residues. The V and J ends lost 1 base and 2 bases respectively, with 6 bases between them. In germline, CDR1 is SNHLY, CDR2 FYNNEI. The specimen was CD4+ or CD8+ T cells sorted from blood, collected in a trial of the OX40 agonist ivuxolimab. This sequence originates from an adult with an advanced solid tumor such as melanoma, head and neck, liver or kidney cancer. The chain uses TRBV2 and TRBJ1-5; a possible D gene is TRBD1 (5 bases). CDR3: CASSEGGGNQPQHF. The CDR3 DNA follows: TGTGCCAGCAGTGAAGGAGGGGGCAATCAGCCCCAGCATTTT.